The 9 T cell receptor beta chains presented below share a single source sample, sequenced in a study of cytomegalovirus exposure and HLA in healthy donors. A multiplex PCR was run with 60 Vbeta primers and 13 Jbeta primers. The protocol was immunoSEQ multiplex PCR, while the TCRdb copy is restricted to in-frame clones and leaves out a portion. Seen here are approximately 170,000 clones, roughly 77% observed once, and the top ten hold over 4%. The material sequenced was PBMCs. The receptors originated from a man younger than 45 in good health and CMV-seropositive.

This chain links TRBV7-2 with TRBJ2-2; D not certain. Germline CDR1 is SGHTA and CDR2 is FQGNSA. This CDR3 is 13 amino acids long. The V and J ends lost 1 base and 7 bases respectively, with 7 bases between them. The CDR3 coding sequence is TGTGCCAGCAGCTTAGTTCTAATCGGGGAGCTGTTTTTT. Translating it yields CASSLVLIGELFF.

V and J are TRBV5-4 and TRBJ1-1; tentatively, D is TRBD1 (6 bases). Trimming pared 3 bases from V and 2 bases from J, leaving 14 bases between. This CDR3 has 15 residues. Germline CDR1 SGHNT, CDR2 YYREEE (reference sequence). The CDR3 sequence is CASSSRGGYNTEAFF. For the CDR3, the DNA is TGTGCCAGCAGCTCAAGGGGGGGCTATAACACTGAAGCTTTCTTT.

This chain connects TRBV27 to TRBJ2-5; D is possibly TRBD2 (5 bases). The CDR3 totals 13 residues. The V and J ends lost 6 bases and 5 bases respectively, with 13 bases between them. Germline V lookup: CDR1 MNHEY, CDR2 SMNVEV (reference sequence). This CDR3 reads CASSTQRGETQYF. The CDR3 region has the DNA TGTGCCAGCAGCACACAGCGCGGGGAGACCCAGTACTTC.

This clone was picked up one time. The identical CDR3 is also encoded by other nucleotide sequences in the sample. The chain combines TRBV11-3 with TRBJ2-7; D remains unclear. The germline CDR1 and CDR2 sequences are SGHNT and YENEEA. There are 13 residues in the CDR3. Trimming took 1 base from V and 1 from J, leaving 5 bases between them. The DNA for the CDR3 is TGTGCCAGCAGCTTAGTCCCGTCCTACGAGCAGTACTTC. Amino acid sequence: CASSLVPSYEQYF.

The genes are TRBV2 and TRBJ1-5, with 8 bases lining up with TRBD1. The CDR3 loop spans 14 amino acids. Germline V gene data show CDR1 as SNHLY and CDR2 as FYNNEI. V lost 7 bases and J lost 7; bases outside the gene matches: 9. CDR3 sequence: CASILDREKQPQHF. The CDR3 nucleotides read TGTGCCAGCATTCTGGACAGGGAGAAGCAGCCCCAGCATTTT.

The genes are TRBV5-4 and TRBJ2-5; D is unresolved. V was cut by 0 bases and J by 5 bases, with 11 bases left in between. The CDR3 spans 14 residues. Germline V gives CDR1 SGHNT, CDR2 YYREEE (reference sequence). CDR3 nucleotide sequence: TGTGCCAGCAGCTTGGACGCGCTCGTCGAGACCCAGTACTTC. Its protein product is CASSLDALVETQYF. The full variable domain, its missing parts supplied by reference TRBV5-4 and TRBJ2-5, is ETGVTQSPTHLIKTRGQQVTLRCSSQSGHNTVSWYQQALGQGPQFIFQYYREEENGRGNFPPRFSGLQFPNYSSELNVNALELDDSALYLCASSLDALVETQYFGPGTRLLVL.

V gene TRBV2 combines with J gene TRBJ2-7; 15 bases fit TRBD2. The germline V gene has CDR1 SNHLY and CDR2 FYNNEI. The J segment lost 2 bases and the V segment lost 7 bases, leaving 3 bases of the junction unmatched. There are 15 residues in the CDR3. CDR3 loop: CASTGTSGRTYEQYF. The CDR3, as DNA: TGTGCCAGCACAGGGACTAGCGGGAGGACCTACGAGCAGTACTTC.

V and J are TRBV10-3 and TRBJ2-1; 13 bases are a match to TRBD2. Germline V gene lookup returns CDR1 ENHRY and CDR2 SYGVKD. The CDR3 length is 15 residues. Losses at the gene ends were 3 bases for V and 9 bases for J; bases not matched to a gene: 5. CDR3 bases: TGTGCCATCAGTGATACTAGCGGGAGGGCCAGTGAGCAGTTCTTC. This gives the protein CAISDTSGRASEQFF.

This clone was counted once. CDR3 sequence reads: CASRFAGRAGELFF. The CDR3 nucleotides are TGTGCCAGCAGGTTTGCGGGTCGGGCCGGGGAGCTGTTTTTT. The chain carries TRBV2 and TRBJ2-2, with a tentative D call TRBD2 (5 bases). The CDR3 is 14 residues long. The germline V gene has CDR1 SNHLY and CDR2 FYNNEI. V shed 6 bases and J shed 6 bases, with 14 bases lying between them.